The text below deals with one TCR beta chain. The antigen remains undetermined. Germline trimming cut 5 bases from V and 3 bases from J; bases unmatched to any gene: 7. The CDR3 extends over 15 amino acids. The germline V gene has CDR1 SGHNT and CDR2 YENEEA. Patient tissue came from resections in Japan or China, 2014–2017. Two lung cancer pathologists independently confirmed each histologic diagnosis. The record originates from a study of immune evolution from preneoplasia to lung adenocarcinoma. General study points: From normal lung to invasive adenocarcinoma, top clone frequencies appeared to decrease.

Some clones are missing from TCRdb's copy, which holds only in-frame ones; the method was immunoSEQ multiplex PCR. The sample lists 5,500 to 6,000 clones; 70% to 80% were seen once. This TCR came from a person between 60 and 80 years old with lung adenocarcinoma. The specimen sequenced was FFPE lung adenocarcinoma in situ tissue. V is TRBV11-3 and J is TRBJ2-1, with TRBD2 matching over 7 bases. The CDR3 region is CASSPAGVNYNEQFF. The CDR3 nucleotides are TGTGCCAGCAGCCCGGCGGGAGTTAACTACAATGAGCAGTTCTTC. Together with reference TRBV11-3 and TRBJ2-1, the CDR3 gives the full variable domain: EAGVVQSPRYKIIEKKQPVAFWCNPISGHNTLYWYLQNLGQGPELLIRYENEEAVDDSQLPKDRFSAERLKGVDSTLKIQPAELGDSAVYLCASSPAGVNYNEQFFGPGTRLTVL.